Below, one TCR beta chain is given with its context. This sample was included in a study of blood T cell repertoires in COVID-19. V was clipped by 5 bases and J by 6 bases, with 20 bases between them. Germline CDR1 SNHLY, CDR2 FYNNEI. The CDR3 has 17 residues. Those enrolled in Seattle joined during active infection and were followed longitudinally afterward. Profiled with immunoSEQ multiplex PCR; TCRdb holds only in-frame clones, not every one. The table has around 100,000 clones, roughly 91% seen once. The sample taken for sequencing was peripheral blood. The sequence was collected from a man younger than 35 with COVID-19, enrolled during active disease. The chain uses TRBV2 and TRBJ1-6; D is uncertain. The CDR3 DNA is TGTGCCAGCAGTCCCGGGTTGGAGTGGAGCGCTAATTCACCCCTCCACTTT. Its translation is CASSPGLEWSANSPLHF.